This T cell receptor (beta chain) was identified during a study of ipilimumab plus nivolumab after autologous stem cell transplantation. Study background: Patients received a median of roughly five ipilimumab and about 8 nivolumab doses. The DLBCL cohort had primary refractory and relapsed disease, with 18-month progression-free survival of around 84% and 29%.

Details on this clone: Antigen: not known.

The study, taken as a whole, reports: TCR repertoire, Treg phenotype and gut microbiota reportedly support more study of this approach.

Assay used: immunoSEQ multiplex PCR; TCRdb lists only in-frame clones, some missing. In the table there are 84,000 or so clones, under 85% of which are singletons. Starting 14 to 28 days after autologous transplant, ipilimumab 1 mg/kg was given. The origin of this receptor is a male donor with diffuse large B-cell lymphoma. The material was PBMCs, obtained in a trial of ipilimumab plus nivolumab as post-transplant consolidation.

CDR3 DNA: TGTGCCAGCAGCTTTGGAAGGGCCTACGAGCAGTACTTC. Translating gives CASSFGRAYEQYF. The chain has TRBV5-4 and TRBJ2-7; no reliable D call. CDR1 SGHNT and CDR2 YYREEE come from the germline V gene (reference sequence). The CDR3 totals 13 residues. Trimming shortened V by 2 bases and J by 2 bases, and 8 bases separated the two germline ends.